This T cell receptor (beta chain) was sequenced in a study of cytomegalovirus exposure and HLA in healthy donors. Remarks on this clone: What it recognizes is unknown. The sample carries other DNA sequences with the same CDR3.

Vbeta (60) and Jbeta (13) primers were used in the PCR. The data were produced by immunoSEQ multiplex PCR, yet TCRdb's version contains in-frame clones alone and is incomplete. Seen here are fewer than 250,000 clones, roughly four fifths observed once, and the top ten hold about 10%. Looked up from germline, CDR1 is MNHEY and CDR2 is SVGAGI. The V end was cut by 0 bases, the J end by 1 base, with 3 bases between. The CDR3 runs to 13 residues. Broader study findings: TCR beta V- and J-gene trimming was later associated with a missense DCLRE1C variant.

The clonotype comes from a woman aged 45 to 65 in good health and CMV-seropositive. The rearrangement joins TRBV6-5 to TRBJ1-1, with no clear D. Sequenced input: PBMCs. This CDR3 is CASSYSRNTEAFF. CDR3 nucleotides: TGTGCCAGCAGTTACTCCCGGAACACTGAAGCTTTCTTT.